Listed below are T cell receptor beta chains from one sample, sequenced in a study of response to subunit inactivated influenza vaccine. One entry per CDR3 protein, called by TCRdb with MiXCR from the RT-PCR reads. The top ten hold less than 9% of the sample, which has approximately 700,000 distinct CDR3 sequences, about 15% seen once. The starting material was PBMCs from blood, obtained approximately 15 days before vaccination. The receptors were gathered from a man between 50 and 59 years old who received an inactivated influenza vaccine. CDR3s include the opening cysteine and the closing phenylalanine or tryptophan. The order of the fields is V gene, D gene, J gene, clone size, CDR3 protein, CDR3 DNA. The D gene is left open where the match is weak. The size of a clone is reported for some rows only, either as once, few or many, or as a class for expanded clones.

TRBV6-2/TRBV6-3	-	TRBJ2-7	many	CASSYSRTYEQYF	TGTGCCAGCAGTTACAGTCGAACCTACGAGCAGTACTTC
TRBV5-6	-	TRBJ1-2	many	CASSLPGQPYGYTF	TGTGCCAGCAGCCTGCCGGGACAACCCTATGGCTACACCTTC
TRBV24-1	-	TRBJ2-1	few	CASQGDGDNEQFF	TGTGCCAGTCAGGGTGATGGGGACAATGAGCAGTTCTTC
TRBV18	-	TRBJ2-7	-	CASSPVNSWDGQYF	TGTGCCAGCTCACCCGTAAATTCTTGGGACGGGCAGTACTTC
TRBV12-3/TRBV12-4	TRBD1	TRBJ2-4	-	CASTLQGGLNIQYF	TGTGCCAGCACCCTACAGGGGGGATTAAACATTCAGTACTTC
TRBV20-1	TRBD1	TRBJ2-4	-	CSANRGPNTNIQYF	TGCAGTGCGAACAGGGGCCCAAACACAAACATTCAGTACTTC
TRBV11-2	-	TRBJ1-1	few	CASSSVGSGTEAFF	TGTGCCAGCAGCTCAGTGGGATCGGGAACTGAAGCTTTCTTT
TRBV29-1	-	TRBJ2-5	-	CSVRDRLMETQYF	TGCAGCGTGAGAGACAGGTTAATGGAGACCCAGTACTTC
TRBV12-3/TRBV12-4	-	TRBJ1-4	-	CASRINWEKLFF	TGTGCCAGCAGAATTAATTGGGAAAAACTGTTTTTT
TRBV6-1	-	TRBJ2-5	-	CASSTDSKLAQYF	TGTGCCAGCAGTACGGACAGTAAGCTTGCCCAGTACTTC
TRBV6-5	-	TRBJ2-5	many	CASTSGEETQYF	TGTGCCAGCACCTCGGGTGAAGAGACCCAGTACTTC
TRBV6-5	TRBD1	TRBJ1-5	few	CASSYSQGAGIQPQHF	TGTGCCAGCAGTTACTCCCAGGGGGCAGGCATTCAGCCCCAGCATTTT
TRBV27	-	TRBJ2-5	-	CAIRDTFQETQYF	TGTGCCATTCGGGACACCTTTCAAGAGACCCAGTACTTC
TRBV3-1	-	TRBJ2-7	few	CASSQDLSGNLYHEQYF	TGTGCCAGCAGCCAAGATTTGAGTGGGAACCTATACCACGAGCAGTACTTC
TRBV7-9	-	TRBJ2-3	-	CASSQRDSLEGTDTQYF	TGTGCCAGCAGCCAGCGGGACAGCCTCGAGGGAACAGATACGCAGTATTTT
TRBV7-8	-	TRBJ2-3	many	CASSFSGPSTDTQYF	TGTGCCAGCAGCTTCAGCGGGCCTAGCACAGATACGCAGTATTTT